Listed below are T cell receptor beta chains from one sample, sequenced in a study of Graves' ophthalmopathy and Graves' hyperthyroidism. MiXCR was run by TCRdb on the multiplex PCR reads, yielding one entry per CDR3 protein. This sample has about 370,000 distinct CDR3 sequences; approximately 18% occur once, and the top ten carry roughly 2.4%. Specimen: peripheral blood. The receptors originated from an adult woman with stable Graves' hyperthyroidism. Each CDR3 is given with its conserved first and last residue. Each record gives: D gene, clone size, V gene, J gene, CDR3 DNA, CDR3 protein. D genes are given only for firm matches. A clone size is listed for some rows: how often the clone was seen (once, few, many), or a class if it is expanded.

d_call: -; clone_size: many; v_call: TRBV6-1; j_call: TRBJ2-2; cdr3_nt: TGTGCCAGCAGACTAACCGGGATCAACACCGGGGAGCTGTTTTTT; cdr3_aa: CASRLTGINTGELFF
d_call: TRBD1; clone_size: -; v_call: TRBV19; j_call: TRBJ1-1; cdr3_nt: TGTGCCAGTTCGACAGGGCCCCCCACTGAAGCTTTCTTT; cdr3_aa: CASSTGPPTEAFF
d_call: TRBD2; clone_size: -; v_call: TRBV6-1; j_call: TRBJ2-7; cdr3_nt: TGTGCCAGCAGTGACCTTGGCGGGGGGGTAACCTACGAGCAGTACTTC; cdr3_aa: CASSDLGGGVTYEQYF
d_call: -; clone_size: -; v_call: TRBV4-1; j_call: TRBJ2-7; cdr3_nt: TGCGCCAGCAGCCCTATAGACAATGCCTACGAGCAGTACTTC; cdr3_aa: CASSPIDNAYEQYF
d_call: -; clone_size: few; v_call: TRBV4-3; j_call: TRBJ2-2; cdr3_nt: TGCGCCAGCAGCCAGATCAAGCCCACCGGGGAGCTGTTTTTT; cdr3_aa: CASSQIKPTGELFF
d_call: TRBD1; clone_size: few; v_call: TRBV7-2; j_call: TRBJ2-3; cdr3_nt: TGTGCCAGCAGCACCAGGGACAGGGCTACGCAGTATTTT; cdr3_aa: CASSTRDRATQYF
d_call: -; clone_size: many; v_call: TRBV6-1; j_call: TRBJ2-5; cdr3_nt: TGTGCCAGCAGTAAAAGACGTCGGGATGCGTACCAAGAGACCCAGTACTTC; cdr3_aa: CASSKRRRDAYQETQYF
d_call: TRBD2; clone_size: many; v_call: TRBV7-8; j_call: TRBJ2-7; cdr3_nt: TGTGCCAGCAGCTTAGGGGGGGGACTAGCGGGAGTATACGAGCAGTACTTC; cdr3_aa: CASSLGGGLAGVYEQYF
d_call: -; clone_size: many; v_call: TRBV12-5; j_call: TRBJ2-5; cdr3_nt: TGTGCTAGTGGGGAGCTAGCAGAAGAGACCCAGTACTTC; cdr3_aa: CASGELAEETQYF
d_call: -; clone_size: many; v_call: TRBV19; j_call: TRBJ2-7; cdr3_nt: TGTGCCAGCCCGTCGGGGGAACCAGGTCAGTACTTC; cdr3_aa: CASPSGEPGQYF
d_call: TRBD1; clone_size: many; v_call: TRBV19; j_call: TRBJ1-2; cdr3_nt: TGTGCCAGCGGGGACAGGGTAAACTATGGCTACACCTTC; cdr3_aa: CASGDRVNYGYTF
d_call: TRBD1; clone_size: many; v_call: TRBV6-5; j_call: TRBJ1-2; cdr3_nt: TGTGCCAGCATCGACAGGGCCTATGGCTACACCTTC; cdr3_aa: CASIDRAYGYTF
d_call: TRBD1; clone_size: many; v_call: TRBV4-1; j_call: TRBJ2-7; cdr3_nt: TGCGCCAGCAGCCAAGTACAGGGGGCGCCCTACGAGCAGTACTTC; cdr3_aa: CASSQVQGAPYEQYF
d_call: -; clone_size: -; v_call: TRBV7-9; j_call: TRBJ2-2; cdr3_nt: TGTGCCAGCAGCCCCCAGGACTATACCGGGGAGCTGTTTTTT; cdr3_aa: CASSPQDYTGELFF
d_call: TRBD1; clone_size: many; v_call: TRBV7-8; j_call: TRBJ1-5; cdr3_nt: TGTGCCAGCAGCTTACGAGGGGGCCTAAGCAATCAGCCCCAGCATTTT; cdr3_aa: CASSLRGGLSNQPQHF
d_call: TRBD1; clone_size: -; v_call: TRBV6-1; j_call: TRBJ1-5; cdr3_nt: TGTGCCAGCAGTAGGACAGGGGGCCAGCATTTT; cdr3_aa: CASSRTGGQHF
d_call: -; clone_size: many; v_call: TRBV14; j_call: TRBJ1-1; cdr3_nt: TGTGCCAGCAGCCAAGATGGGGGGAGAGAAGCTTTCTTT; cdr3_aa: CASSQDGGREAFF
d_call: TRBD2; clone_size: many; v_call: TRBV12-3/TRBV12-4; j_call: TRBJ2-2; cdr3_nt: TGTGCCAGCAGTTTACTTAGCGGGATGGGCAACGGGGAGCTGTTTTTT; cdr3_aa: CASSLLSGMGNGELFF
d_call: TRBD2; clone_size: many; v_call: TRBV15; j_call: TRBJ2-2; cdr3_nt: TGTGCCACGGTTGGGAGGGGGAACACCGGGGAGCTGTTTTTT; cdr3_aa: CATVGRGNTGELFF
d_call: -; clone_size: many; v_call: TRBV7-9; j_call: TRBJ1-1; cdr3_nt: TGTGCCAGCAGCTTTATAGCGGGTTACACTGAAGCTTTCTTT; cdr3_aa: CASSFIAGYTEAFF
d_call: TRBD2; clone_size: many; v_call: TRBV28; j_call: TRBJ2-5; cdr3_nt: TGTGCCAGCAGTTTATCCCGGATAGCGGGAATCCAAGAGACCCAGTACTTC; cdr3_aa: CASSLSRIAGIQETQYF
d_call: -; clone_size: many; v_call: TRBV11-2; j_call: TRBJ1-1; cdr3_nt: TGTGCCAGCAGCCGCTCGTCTGCGAACACTGAAGCTTTCTTT; cdr3_aa: CASSRSSANTEAFF
d_call: -; clone_size: -; v_call: TRBV27; j_call: TRBJ2-7; cdr3_nt: TGTGCCAGCAGTTTTCGACCCGAGCAGTACTTC; cdr3_aa: CASSFRPEQYF
d_call: -; clone_size: many; v_call: TRBV19; j_call: TRBJ1-2; cdr3_nt: TGTGCCAGTAGTATAGGCGCTCAAGAAAGGGGAAATGGCTACACCTTC; cdr3_aa: CASSIGAQERGNGYTF
d_call: -; clone_size: -; v_call: TRBV28; j_call: TRBJ2-7; cdr3_nt: TGTGCCAGCAGCCCACCCCTGCTCCACGAGCAGTACTTC; cdr3_aa: CASSPPLLHEQYF
d_call: -; clone_size: -; v_call: TRBV10-3; j_call: TRBJ2-7; cdr3_nt: TGTGGCCCTCAAGGGGGGGGAGCTAGCTACGAGCAGTACTTC; cdr3_aa: CGPQGGGASYEQYF
d_call: -; clone_size: many; v_call: TRBV6-6; j_call: TRBJ1-6; cdr3_nt: TGTGCCAGCAGTTACGGAAGAGGTCGTGGGCTCAGCTCCTATAATTCACCCCTCCACTTT; cdr3_aa: CASSYGRGRGLSSYNSPLHF
d_call: TRBD2; clone_size: -; v_call: TRBV27; j_call: TRBJ2-7; cdr3_nt: TGTGCCAGCGCTACTAGCGGGGCACCCTACGAGCAGTACTTC; cdr3_aa: CASATSGAPYEQYF
d_call: -; clone_size: many; v_call: TRBV19; j_call: TRBJ2-7; cdr3_nt: TGTGCCAGTAGTATACAGGGGCGAGATACCTACGAGCAGTACTTC; cdr3_aa: CASSIQGRDTYEQYF
d_call: TRBD2; clone_size: many; v_call: TRBV11-2; j_call: TRBJ2-2; cdr3_nt: TGTGCCAGCAGCCCCGACGGGCTAGCGGGACACACCGGGGAGCTGTTTTTT; cdr3_aa: CASSPDGLAGHTGELFF
d_call: -; clone_size: many; v_call: TRBV6-2/TRBV6-3; j_call: TRBJ2-7; cdr3_nt: TGTGCCAGCAGATCCACCGCCGGGAGCTCCTACGAGCAGTACTTC; cdr3_aa: CASRSTAGSSYEQYF
d_call: -; clone_size: -; v_call: TRBV6-5; j_call: TRBJ1-6; cdr3_nt: TGTGCCAGCAGTTTAGCCCAATCGAATTCACCCCTCCACTTT; cdr3_aa: CASSLAQSNSPLHF
d_call: -; clone_size: many; v_call: TRBV2; j_call: TRBJ1-2; cdr3_nt: TGTGCCAGCAGCAATCAGGGTGGAGATGGCTACACCTTC; cdr3_aa: CASSNQGGDGYTF
d_call: -; clone_size: many; v_call: TRBV4-1; j_call: TRBJ1-4; cdr3_nt: TGCGCCAGCAGCCAAATGTTTTCAGGGGATAAAAAACTGTTTTTT; cdr3_aa: CASSQMFSGDKKLFF
d_call: -; clone_size: many; v_call: TRBV19; j_call: TRBJ1-1; cdr3_nt: TGTGCCTCCGAAGGGGGATGGGCTTTCTTT; cdr3_aa: CASEGGWAFF
d_call: TRBD1; clone_size: -; v_call: TRBV28; j_call: TRBJ2-7; cdr3_nt: TGTGCCAGCAGCCATACCGGGACAGGGTCCTACGATCAGTACTTC; cdr3_aa: CASSHTGTGSYDQYF
d_call: -; clone_size: many; v_call: TRBV7-2; j_call: TRBJ2-5; cdr3_nt: TGTGCCAGCAGCTTAGCTTGGGGCCCCCAGTACCAAGAGACCCAGTACTTC; cdr3_aa: CASSLAWGPQYQETQYF
d_call: -; clone_size: many; v_call: TRBV4-3; j_call: TRBJ2-7; cdr3_nt: TGCGCCAGCAGCCAAGATCATACTAGCCCCCACGAGCAGTACTTC; cdr3_aa: CASSQDHTSPHEQYF
d_call: -; clone_size: -; v_call: TRBV5-5; j_call: TRBJ1-5; cdr3_nt: TGTGCCAGCAGCTTGGTTCAGGGTAATCAGCCCCAGCATTTT; cdr3_aa: CASSLVQGNQPQHF
d_call: -; clone_size: -; v_call: TRBV11-1; j_call: TRBJ1-1; cdr3_nt: TGTGCCAGCAGCTTATCTTCCGCCCAGGGACTGACTAACACTGAAGCTTTCTTT; cdr3_aa: CASSLSSAQGLTNTEAFF
d_call: TRBD1; clone_size: many; v_call: TRBV11-1; j_call: TRBJ2-7; cdr3_nt: TGTGCCAGCAGCTTGGACGGACAGGGGACGGGGCTCGAGCAGTACTTC; cdr3_aa: CASSLDGQGTGLEQYF
d_call: -; clone_size: many; v_call: TRBV6-1; j_call: TRBJ1-1; cdr3_nt: TGTGCCAGCACCCCTCCCGGGGACACTGAAGCTTTCTTT; cdr3_aa: CASTPPGDTEAFF
d_call: -; clone_size: many; v_call: TRBV28; j_call: TRBJ2-4; cdr3_nt: TGTGCCAGCAGTTTTGGGGTGACGCTGGCCAAAAACATTCAGTACTTC; cdr3_aa: CASSFGVTLAKNIQYF
d_call: -; clone_size: many; v_call: TRBV30; j_call: TRBJ1-3; cdr3_nt: TGTGCCTGGAGTGTACAATTTAAGAACACCATATATTTT; cdr3_aa: CAWSVQFKNTIYF
d_call: -; clone_size: few; v_call: TRBV28; j_call: TRBJ2-5; cdr3_nt: TGTGCCAGCAGTTTGGTGGGGGCGAGCCAGTACTTC; cdr3_aa: CASSLVGASQYF
d_call: TRBD1; clone_size: -; v_call: TRBV28; j_call: TRBJ1-1; cdr3_nt: TGTGCCAGCGTATACAGGGGCGGCGTCATGAACACTGAAGCTTTCTTT; cdr3_aa: CASVYRGGVMNTEAFF
d_call: -; clone_size: -; v_call: TRBV12-3/TRBV12-4; j_call: TRBJ2-5; cdr3_nt: TGTGCCAGCAGTTTATGGGGGGGGCGCGCACAAGAGACCCAGTACTTC; cdr3_aa: CASSLWGGRAQETQYF
d_call: TRBD2; clone_size: many; v_call: TRBV4-1; j_call: TRBJ2-7; cdr3_nt: TGCGCCAGCAGCACCGGGACTAGCGGGACTAAGGCCAGCTACGAGCAGTACTTC; cdr3_aa: CASSTGTSGTKASYEQYF
d_call: -; clone_size: many; v_call: TRBV29-1; j_call: TRBJ1-2; cdr3_nt: TGCAGCTCCGTTAGTTTTACTGTAGGGACCTACACCTTC; cdr3_aa: CSSVSFTVGTYTF
d_call: -; clone_size: many; v_call: TRBV28; j_call: TRBJ1-6; cdr3_nt: TGTGCCAGCAGTTCCCCGGGACAACCCAATTCACCCCTCCACTTT; cdr3_aa: CASSSPGQPNSPLHF
d_call: TRBD2; clone_size: few; v_call: TRBV29-1; j_call: TRBJ2-5; cdr3_nt: TGCAGCGTTTTTGGCGGGAGGGGACCCCAAGAGACCCAGTACTTC; cdr3_aa: CSVFGGRGPQETQYF
d_call: -; clone_size: many; v_call: TRBV20-1; j_call: TRBJ2-5; cdr3_nt: TGCAGTGCTAGATTCGGGACCGAAGAGACCCAGTACTTC; cdr3_aa: CSARFGTEETQYF
d_call: -; clone_size: many; v_call: TRBV28; j_call: TRBJ1-3; cdr3_nt: TGTGCCAGCGCCAATACCCCCCCGCATGGAAACACCATATATTTT; cdr3_aa: CASANTPPHGNTIYF
d_call: -; clone_size: many; v_call: TRBV25-1; j_call: TRBJ2-7; cdr3_nt: TGTGCCAGCAGTGCTCCTTCCGGGACCGACCCCGGGTCGACGCACTTC; cdr3_aa: CASSAPSGTDPGSTHF